This entry describes one T cell receptor beta chain. This record belongs to a study of blood T cell repertoires in COVID-19. Across the whole study: From the United States, Italy and Spain came samples of acute and convalescent COVID-19. Sample material is recorded as cDNA or gDNA derived from T cells, B-cell-depleted T cells, or PBMCs.

CDR1 is MDHEN and CDR2 is SYDVKM in the germline V gene. The CDR3 totals 16 residues. The V segment lost 6 bases and the J segment 0 bases; nucleotides outside the gene matches: 9. Original analysis: Scientists estimated how many nucleated cells there were by amplifying reference gene primers. Sequencing used immunoSEQ multiplex PCR; TCRdb keeps in-frame clones, though not all of them. Clonal size and the V and J genes are those of that table, whereas D and trimming came from the DNA. The data show roughly 180,000 clones, 81% seen once. The sample was peripheral blood. The TCR originated in a woman between 40 and 50 years old with COVID-19, enrolled during active disease. This rearrangement joins TRBV28 to TRBJ1-1; 8 nucleotides align to TRBD1. This chain's CDR3 is CASSRGAGGLNTEAFF. The CDR3, as DNA: TGTGCCAGCAGCCGAGGGGCAGGGGGCCTGAACACTGAAGCTTTCTTT. Based on the CDR3 plus reference TRBV28 and TRBJ1-1, the full variable domain is DVKVTQSSRYLVKRTGEKVFLECVQDMDHENMFWYRQDPGLGLRLIYFSYDVKMKEKGDIPEGYSVSREKKERFSLILESASTNQTSMYLCASSRGAGGLNTEAFFGQGTRLTVV.